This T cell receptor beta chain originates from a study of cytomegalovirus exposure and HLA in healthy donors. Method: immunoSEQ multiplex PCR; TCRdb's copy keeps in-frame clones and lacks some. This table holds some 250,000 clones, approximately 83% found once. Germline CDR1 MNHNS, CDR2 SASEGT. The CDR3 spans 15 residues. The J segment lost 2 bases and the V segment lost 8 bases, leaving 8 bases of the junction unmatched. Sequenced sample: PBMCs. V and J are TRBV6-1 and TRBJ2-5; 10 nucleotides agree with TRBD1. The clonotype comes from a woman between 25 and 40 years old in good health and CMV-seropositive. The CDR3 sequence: CASGRQGAYQETQYF. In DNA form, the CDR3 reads TGTGCCAGCGGCCGACAGGGGGCCTATCAAGAGACCCAGTACTTC.